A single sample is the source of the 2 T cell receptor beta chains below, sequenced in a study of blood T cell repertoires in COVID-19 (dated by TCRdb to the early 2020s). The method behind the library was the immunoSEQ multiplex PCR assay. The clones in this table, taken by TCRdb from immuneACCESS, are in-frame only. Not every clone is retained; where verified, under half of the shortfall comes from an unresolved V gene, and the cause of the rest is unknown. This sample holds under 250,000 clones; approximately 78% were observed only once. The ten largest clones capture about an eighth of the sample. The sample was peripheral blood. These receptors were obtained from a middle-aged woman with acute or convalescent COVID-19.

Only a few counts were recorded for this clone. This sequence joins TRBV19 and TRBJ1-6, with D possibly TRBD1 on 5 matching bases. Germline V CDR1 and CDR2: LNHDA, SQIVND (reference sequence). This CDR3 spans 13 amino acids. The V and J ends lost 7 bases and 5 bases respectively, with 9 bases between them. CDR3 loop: CASNQQDNSPLHF. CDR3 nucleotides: TGTGCCAGTAACCAACAGGATAATTCACCCCTCCACTTT.

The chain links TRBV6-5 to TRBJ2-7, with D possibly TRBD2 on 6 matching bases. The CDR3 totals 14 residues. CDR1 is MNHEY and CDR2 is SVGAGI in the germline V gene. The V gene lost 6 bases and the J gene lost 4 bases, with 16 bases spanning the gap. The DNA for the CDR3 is TGTGCCAGCAGGGACTATCGAACGTGGTACGAGCAGTACTTC. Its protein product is CASRDYRTWYEQYF.